These T cell receptor beta chains were read from a single sample in a study of cytomegalovirus exposure and HLA in healthy donors. Using immunoSEQ multiplex PCR, the repertoire was profiled, and TCRdb retains in-frame clones only, with some absent. The repertoire includes 150,000 to 200,000 clones, about 83% of them detected once, and 1.4% to 1.5% sits in the top ten. The sample taken for sequencing was PBMCs. The source of these receptors is a woman aged 18-30 years in good health and CMV-seronegative. CDR3s include the opening cysteine and the closing phenylalanine or tryptophan. D genes are given only for firm matches. Clone size is shown for a subset of rows, as once, few, many or a class of expanded clone.

len,abundance,v_gene,j_gene,d_gene,CDR3aa
16,.,TRBV4-1,TRBJ1-5,TRBD1,CASSQETTGGSQPQHF
14,.,TRBV7-9,TRBJ2-7,TRBD1,CASSFDRGRNEQYF
20,.,TRBV27,TRBJ2-3,.,CASSLYKLGPSGTYTDTQYF
15,.,TRBV25-1,TRBJ2-2,TRBD1,CASSRRGPITGELFF
16,.,TRBV19,TRBJ2-2,.,CASTPGGGPVTGELFF
15,.,TRBV6-1,TRBJ2-7,TRBD1,CASSEGTGRGYEQYF
13,.,TRBV29-1,TRBJ2-4,.,CSGAQGGKNIQYF
11,.,TRBV20-1,TRBJ2-1,.,CSATAYNEQFF
15,.,TRBV7-9,TRBJ2-3,.,CASSPEIGNTDTQYF
13,few,TRBV11-2,TRBJ1-1,.,CASSRTLNTEAFF
12,few,TRBV10-3,TRBJ2-7,.,CAISASGSEQYF
16,.,TRBV15,TRBJ2-5,TRBD2,CATSGLTSGGAETQYF
16,.,TRBV11-2,TRBJ1-5,TRBD1,CASRSGTGEYNQPQHF
15,.,TRBV7-6,TRBJ2-7,.,CASSWRDGGSYEQYF
13,.,TRBV11-2,TRBJ2-5,TRBD2,CASRTGTSGVQYF
16,.,TRBV7-9,TRBJ2-7,.,CASSPRGHRNSYEQYF
14,.,TRBV15,TRBJ2-2,.,CATSKEQGYRELFF
15,few,TRBV30,TRBJ1-1,.,CAWSVIGRAQAEAFF
18,.,TRBV27,TRBJ1-6,TRBD1,CASSFIFSPGQGLRALHF
15,.,TRBV4-1,TRBJ1-1,.,CASSQESQAPTEAFF
15,few,TRBV2,TRBJ2-7,.,CASRTENSLLYEQYF
12,.,TRBV2,TRBJ1-1,.,CASRPPGMEAFF
13,.,TRBV29-1,TRBJ1-3,TRBD1,CSVGTGGGNTIYF
13,few,TRBV27,TRBJ1-6,TRBD1,CASRGTGVSPLHF
16,.,TRBV9,TRBJ1-5,TRBD1,CASSGQTGFGNQPQHF
14,many,TRBV5-1,TRBJ1-2,TRBD1,CASSVQGGNYGYTF
13,.,TRBV18,TRBJ2-7,.,CASSRQGSGEQYF
16,once,TRBV19,TRBJ2-1,.,CASSILTIGPYNEQFF
15,once,TRBV2,TRBJ2-2,TRBD2,CAKSTSGNPTGELFF
14,.,TRBV4-2,TRBJ2-7,.,CASSQDWGRGEQYF
13,.,TRBV18,TRBJ1-5,.,CASSGNSNQPQHF
13,.,TRBV19,TRBJ1-4,.,CASSMGANEKLFF
16,.,TRBV21-1,TRBJ2-6,.,CASSTKQGSGANVLTF